These T cell receptor beta chains were read from a single sample in a study of high-grade serous ovarian cancer treatment subgroups. Assay used: immunoSEQ multiplex PCR; TCRdb lists only in-frame clones, some missing. The sample yields fewer than 6,500 clones, about 80% seen once. Source material: tumor tissue. The receptors stem from a human donor with high-grade serous ovarian cancer. CDR3s include the opening cysteine and the closing phenylalanine or tryptophan. The order of the fields is V gene, D gene, J gene, clone size, CDR3 DNA, CDR3 protein. D genes are given only for firm matches. Not every row has a clone size; where given, it reads once, few, many or a size class.

TRBV5-6	NA	TRBJ2-2	few	TGTGCCAGCAGCTCGGCCGGGGGAAGGGAGCTGTTTTTT	CASSSAGGRELFF
TRBV7-9	NA	TRBJ2-3	NA	TGTGCCAGCAGCTGGGCGGGCCCGACAGATACGCAGTATTTT	CASSWAGPTDTQYF
TRBV28	TRBD1	TRBJ2-7	once	TGTGCCAGCAGTCCTCCGGGACAGCCATCCTACGAGCAGTACTTC	CASSPPGQPSYEQYF
TRBV7-9	NA	TRBJ1-1	NA	TGTGCCAGCAGCCCAGGGGCTGGAAACTCTGAAGCTTTCTTT	CASSPGAGNSEAFF
TRBV19	NA	TRBJ1-1	NA	TGTGCCAGTAGTATAGGGTTCGGACAGAACACTGAAGCTTTCTTT	CASSIGFGQNTEAFF
TRBV6-1	TRBD2	TRBJ2-2	NA	TGTGCCAGCAGTGAAGCCGGCGGGAGGGACACCGGGGAGCTGTTTTTT	CASSEAGGRDTGELFF
TRBV29-1	NA	TRBJ2-6	NA	TGCAGCGTCTCGGACAGGGTGCCGGGGGGAGCTGGGGCCAACGTCCTGACTTTC	CSVSDRVPGGAGANVLTF
TRBV5-1	TRBD1	TRBJ1-1	NA	TGCGCCAGCAGGCTAGATACAGGGGGCACTGAAGCTTTCTTT	CASRLDTGGTEAFF
TRBV5-5	NA	TRBJ1-5	NA	TGTGCCAGCAGCCCGACCTATCAGGCTAATCAGCCCCAGCATTTT	CASSPTYQANQPQHF
TRBV6-5	NA	TRBJ1-1	NA	TGTGCCAGCAGTTACTCTACAGGGAACACTGAAGCTTTCTTT	CASSYSTGNTEAFF
TRBV5-1	TRBD1	TRBJ2-4	NA	TGCGCCAGCAGGCCGGGGGGACAGGGCCCTCAAAACATTCAGTACTTC	CASRPGGQGPQNIQYF
TRBV4-1	NA	TRBJ2-7	NA	TGCGCCAGCAGCCAAGGCCTCGGTGAGTACGAGCAGTACTTC	CASSQGLGEYEQYF
TRBV6-1	TRBD2	TRBJ2-3	NA	TGTGCCAGCACCGCGTCTAGCGGGGACACAGATACGCAGTATTTT	CASTASSGDTDTQYF
TRBV28	NA	TRBJ2-7	NA	TGTGCCAGCAGCCCCCCAGGACTCCCTTCCTACGAGCAGTACTTC	CASSPPGLPSYEQYF
TRBV7-6	TRBD1	TRBJ1-1	few	TGTGCCAGCAGCTTAGAGGGACAGGGAGGAACTGAAGCTTTCTTT	CASSLEGQGGTEAFF
TRBV4-2	TRBD1	TRBJ1-2	once	TGTGCCAGCAGCCGGGGGGCCGGACAGGGGGCCTCTGATGGCCACACCTTC	CASSRGAGQGASDGHTF
TRBV6-6	NA	TRBJ1-1	few	TGTGCCAGCAGTCCCCAATACACTGAAGCTTTCTTT	CASSPQYTEAFF